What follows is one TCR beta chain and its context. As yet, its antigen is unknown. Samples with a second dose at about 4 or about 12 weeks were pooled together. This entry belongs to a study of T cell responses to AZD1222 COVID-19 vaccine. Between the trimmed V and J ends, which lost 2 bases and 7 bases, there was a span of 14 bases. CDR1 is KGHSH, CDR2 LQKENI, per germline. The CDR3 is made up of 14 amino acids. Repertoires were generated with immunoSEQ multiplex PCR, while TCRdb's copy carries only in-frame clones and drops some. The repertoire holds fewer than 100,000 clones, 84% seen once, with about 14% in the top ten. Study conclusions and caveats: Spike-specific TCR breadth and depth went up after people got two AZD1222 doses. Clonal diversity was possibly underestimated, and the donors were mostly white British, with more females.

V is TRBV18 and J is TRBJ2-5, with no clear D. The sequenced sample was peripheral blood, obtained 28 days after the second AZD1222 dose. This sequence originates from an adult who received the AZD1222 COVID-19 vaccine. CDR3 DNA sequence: TGTGCCAGCTCACCAGAGGACCCCTCTCGGACCCAGTACTTC. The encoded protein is CASSPEDPSRTQYF.